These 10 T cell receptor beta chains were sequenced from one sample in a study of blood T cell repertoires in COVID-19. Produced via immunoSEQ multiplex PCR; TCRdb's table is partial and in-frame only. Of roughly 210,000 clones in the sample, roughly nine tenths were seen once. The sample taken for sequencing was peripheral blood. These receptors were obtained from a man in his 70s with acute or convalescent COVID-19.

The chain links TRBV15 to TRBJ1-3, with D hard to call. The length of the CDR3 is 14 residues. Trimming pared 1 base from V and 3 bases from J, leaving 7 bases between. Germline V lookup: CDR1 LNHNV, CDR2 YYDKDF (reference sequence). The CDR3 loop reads CATSRAGNGNTIYF. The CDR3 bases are TGTGCCACCAGCAGAGCGGGAAATGGAAACACCATATATTTT.

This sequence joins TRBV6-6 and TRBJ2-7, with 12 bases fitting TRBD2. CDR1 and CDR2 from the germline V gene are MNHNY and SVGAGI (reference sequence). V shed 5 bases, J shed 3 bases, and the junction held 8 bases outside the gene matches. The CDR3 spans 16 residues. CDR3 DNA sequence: TGTGCCAGCAGTCGAGGGACTAGCGGGTCTTTCTACGAGCAGTACTTC. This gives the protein CASSRGTSGSFYEQYF.

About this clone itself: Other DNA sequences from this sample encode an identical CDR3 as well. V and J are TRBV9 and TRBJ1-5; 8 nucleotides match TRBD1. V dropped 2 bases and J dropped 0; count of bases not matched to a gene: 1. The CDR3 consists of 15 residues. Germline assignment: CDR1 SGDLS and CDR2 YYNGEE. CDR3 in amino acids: CASSVGQGSNQPQHF. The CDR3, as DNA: TGTGCCAGCAGCGTCGGACAGGGTAGCAATCAGCCCCAGCATTTT.

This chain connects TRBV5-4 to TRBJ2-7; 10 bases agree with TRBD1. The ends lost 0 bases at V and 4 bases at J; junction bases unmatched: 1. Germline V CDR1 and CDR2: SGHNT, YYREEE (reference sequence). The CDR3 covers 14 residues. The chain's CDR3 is CASSLGQGAYEQYF. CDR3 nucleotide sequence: TGTGCCAGCAGCTTGGGACAGGGGGCATACGAGCAGTACTTC.

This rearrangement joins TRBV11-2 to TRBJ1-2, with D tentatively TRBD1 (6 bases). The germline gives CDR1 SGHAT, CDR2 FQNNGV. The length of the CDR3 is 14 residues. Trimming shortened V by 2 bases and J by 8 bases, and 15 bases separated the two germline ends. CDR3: CASSLSQGSSGYTF. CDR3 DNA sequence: TGTGCCAGCAGCTTATCACAGGGATCCTCCGGCTACACCTTC.

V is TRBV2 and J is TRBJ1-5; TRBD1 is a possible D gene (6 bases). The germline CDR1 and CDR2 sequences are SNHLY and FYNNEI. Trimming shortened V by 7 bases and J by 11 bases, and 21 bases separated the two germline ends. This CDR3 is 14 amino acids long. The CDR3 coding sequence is TGTGCCAGCACTCCCCAGGGGCAGGGGATAGCCCAGCATTTT. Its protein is CASTPQGQGIAQHF.

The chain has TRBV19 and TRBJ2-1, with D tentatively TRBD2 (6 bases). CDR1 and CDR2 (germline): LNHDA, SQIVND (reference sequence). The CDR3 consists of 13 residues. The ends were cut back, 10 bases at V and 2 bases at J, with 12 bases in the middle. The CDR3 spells CATSGLAYNEQFF. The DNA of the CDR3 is TGTGCCACCTCGGGACTCGCCTACAATGAGCAGTTCTTC.

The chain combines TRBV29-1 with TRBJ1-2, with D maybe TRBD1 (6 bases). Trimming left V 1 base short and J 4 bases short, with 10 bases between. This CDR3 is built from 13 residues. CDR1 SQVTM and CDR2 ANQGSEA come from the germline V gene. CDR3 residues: CSVEGGGVYGYTF. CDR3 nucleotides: TGCAGCGTTGAAGGAGGGGGTGTCTATGGCTACACCTTC.

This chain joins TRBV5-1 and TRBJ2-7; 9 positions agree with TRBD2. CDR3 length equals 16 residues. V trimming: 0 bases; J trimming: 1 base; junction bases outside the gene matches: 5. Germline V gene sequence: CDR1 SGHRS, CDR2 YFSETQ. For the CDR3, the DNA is TGCGCCAGCAGCTTGGCTCTAGCGGGATTGTCCTACGAGCAGTACTTC. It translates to CASSLALAGLSYEQYF.

DNA of the CDR3: TGTGCCAGCAGCCAAAACTCTTGGAATGAGCAGTTCTTC. Translating it yields CASSQNSWNEQFF. This chain uses TRBV3-1 (or the pseudogene TRBV3-2) with TRBJ2-1; D is undetermined. V shed 2 bases and J shed 7 bases, with 9 bases lying between them. CDR1 LGHDT and CDR2 YNNKEL come from the germline V gene (reference sequence). The CDR3 is made up of 13 amino acids.